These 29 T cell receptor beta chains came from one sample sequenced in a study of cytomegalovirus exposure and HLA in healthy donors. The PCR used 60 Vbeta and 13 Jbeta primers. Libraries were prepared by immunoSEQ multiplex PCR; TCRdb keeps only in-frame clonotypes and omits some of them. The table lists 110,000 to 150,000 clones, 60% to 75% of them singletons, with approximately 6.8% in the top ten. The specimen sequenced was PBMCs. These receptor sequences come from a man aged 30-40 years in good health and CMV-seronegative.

CDR3 sequence: CASSSTSTDEQYF. DNA for the CDR3: TGTGCCAGCAGTTCCACATCCACAGACGAGCAGTACTTC. The gene calls are TRBV28 and TRBJ2-7; D uncertain. V lost 4 bases, J lost 5 bases, and 12 bases lay in between. The germline V gene has CDR1 MDHEN and CDR2 SYDVKM. The CDR3 is 13 residues long.

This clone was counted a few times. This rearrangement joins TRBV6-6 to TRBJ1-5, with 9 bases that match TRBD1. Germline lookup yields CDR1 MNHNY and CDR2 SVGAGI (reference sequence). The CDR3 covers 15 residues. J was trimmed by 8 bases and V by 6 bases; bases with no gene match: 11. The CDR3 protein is CASRPTGGTEEPQHF. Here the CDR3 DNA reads TGTGCCAGCAGGCCAACAGGGGGCACGGAGGAGCCCCAGCATTTT.

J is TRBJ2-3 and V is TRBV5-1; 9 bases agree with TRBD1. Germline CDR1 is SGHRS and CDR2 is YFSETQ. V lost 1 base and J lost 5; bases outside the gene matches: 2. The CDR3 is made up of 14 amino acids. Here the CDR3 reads CASSLTGGVDTQYF. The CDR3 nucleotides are TGCGCCAGCAGCTTGACAGGGGGCGTAGATACGCAGTATTTT.

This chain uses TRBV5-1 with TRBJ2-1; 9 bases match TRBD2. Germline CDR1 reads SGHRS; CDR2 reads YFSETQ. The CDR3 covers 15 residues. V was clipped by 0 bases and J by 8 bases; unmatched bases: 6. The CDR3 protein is CASSLGSGSSDEQFF. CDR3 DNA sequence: TGCGCCAGCAGCTTGGGTAGCGGGAGCAGCGATGAGCAGTTCTTC.

The CDR3 region is CASSLEAGTGGYGYTF. DNA of the CDR3: TGTGCCAGCAGCTTAGAGGCCGGGACAGGGGGCTATGGCTACACCTTC. V is TRBV7-2 and J is TRBJ1-2; TRBD1 matches 11 bases. Trimming took 1 base from V and 4 from J; bases not matched to a gene: 5. This CDR3 has 16 residues. Germline-derived CDR1 and CDR2 are SGHTA and FQGNSA.

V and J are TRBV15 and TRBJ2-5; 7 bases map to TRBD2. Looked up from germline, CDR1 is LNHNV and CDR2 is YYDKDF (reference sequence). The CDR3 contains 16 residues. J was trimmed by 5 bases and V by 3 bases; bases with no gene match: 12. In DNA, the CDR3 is TGTGCCACCAGCAGTGTCCAGGGCAGGGAGGGGGAGACCCAGTACTTC. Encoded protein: CATSSVQGREGETQYF.

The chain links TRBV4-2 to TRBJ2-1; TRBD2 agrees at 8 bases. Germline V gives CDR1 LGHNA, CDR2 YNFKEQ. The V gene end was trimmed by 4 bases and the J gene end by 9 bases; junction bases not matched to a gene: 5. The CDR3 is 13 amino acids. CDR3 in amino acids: CASSPGGGREQFF. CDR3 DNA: TGTGCCAGCAGCCCCGGCGGGGGGCGTGAGCAGTTCTTC.

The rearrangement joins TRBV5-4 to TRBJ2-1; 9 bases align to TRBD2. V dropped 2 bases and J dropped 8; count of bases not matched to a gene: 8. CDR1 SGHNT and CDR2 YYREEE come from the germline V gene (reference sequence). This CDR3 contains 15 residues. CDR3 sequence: CASSFMSSGNDEQFF. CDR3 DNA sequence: TGTGCCAGCAGCTTTATGTCTAGCGGGAATGATGAGCAGTTCTTC.

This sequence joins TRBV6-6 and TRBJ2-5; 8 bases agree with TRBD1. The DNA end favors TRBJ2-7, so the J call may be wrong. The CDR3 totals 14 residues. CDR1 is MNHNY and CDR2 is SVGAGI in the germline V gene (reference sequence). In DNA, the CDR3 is TGTGCCAGCAGTTTGCCGGGACAGGTTGACGAGCAGTACTTC. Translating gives CASSLPGQVDEQYF.

Here the CDR3 reads CASSVASGGLYNEQFF. CDR3 sequence (DNA): TGTGCCAGCAGCGTAGCTAGCGGGGGTCTCTACAATGAGCAGTTCTTC. This rearrangement joins TRBV9 to TRBJ2-1, with 10 bases aligning to TRBD2. CDR3 length: 16 amino acids. Germline lookup yields CDR1 SGDLS and CDR2 YYNGEE. With 0 bases clipped from V and 3 bases from J, the junction kept 3 bases outside the gene matches.

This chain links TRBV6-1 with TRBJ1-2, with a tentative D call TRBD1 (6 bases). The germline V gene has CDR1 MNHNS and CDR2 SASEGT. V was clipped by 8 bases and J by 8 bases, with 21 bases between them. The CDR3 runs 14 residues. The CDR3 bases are TGTGCCAGCCCCATCGGGACATCTACAACGGGCTACACCTTC. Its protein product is CASPIGTSTTGYTF.

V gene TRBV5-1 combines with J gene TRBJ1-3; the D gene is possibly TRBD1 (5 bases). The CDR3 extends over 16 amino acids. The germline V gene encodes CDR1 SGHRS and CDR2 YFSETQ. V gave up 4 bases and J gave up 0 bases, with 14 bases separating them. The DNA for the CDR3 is TGCGCCAGCAGCAACGGGACTGCGGCCTCTGGAAACACCATATATTTT. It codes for CASSNGTAASGNTIYF. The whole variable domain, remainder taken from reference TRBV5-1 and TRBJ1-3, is KAGVTQTPRYLIKTRGQQVTLSCSPISGHRSVSWYQQTPGQGLQFLFEYFSETQRNKGNFPGRFSGRQFSNSRSEMNVSTLELGDSALYLCASSNGTAASGNTIYFGEGSWLTVV.

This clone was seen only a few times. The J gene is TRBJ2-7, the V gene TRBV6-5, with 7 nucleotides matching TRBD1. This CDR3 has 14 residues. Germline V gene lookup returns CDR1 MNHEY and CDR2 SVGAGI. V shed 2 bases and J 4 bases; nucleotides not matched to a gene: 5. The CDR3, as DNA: TGTGCCAGCAGTTACGAGGGGGCGGCTTACGAGCAGTACTTC. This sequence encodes CASSYEGAAYEQYF.

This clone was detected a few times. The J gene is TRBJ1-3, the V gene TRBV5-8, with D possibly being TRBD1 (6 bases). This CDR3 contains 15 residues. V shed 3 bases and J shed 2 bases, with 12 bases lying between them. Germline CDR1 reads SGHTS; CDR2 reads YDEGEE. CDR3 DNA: TGTGCCAGCAGCTATACAGGGTTAACTGGAAACACCATATATTTT. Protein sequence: CASSYTGLTGNTIYF. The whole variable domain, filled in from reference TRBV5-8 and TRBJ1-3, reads EAGVTQSPTHLIKTRGQQATLRCSPISGHTSVYWYQQALGLGLQFLLWYDEGEERNRGNFPPRFSGRQFPNYSSELNVNALELEDSALYLCASSYTGLTGNTIYFGEGSWLTVV.

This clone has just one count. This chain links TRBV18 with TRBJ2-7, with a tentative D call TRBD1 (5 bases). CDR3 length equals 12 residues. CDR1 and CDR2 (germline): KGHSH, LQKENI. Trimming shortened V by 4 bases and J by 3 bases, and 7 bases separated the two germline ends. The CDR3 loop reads CASSQDIYEQYF. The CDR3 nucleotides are TGTGCCAGCTCACAGGACATCTACGAGCAGTACTTC. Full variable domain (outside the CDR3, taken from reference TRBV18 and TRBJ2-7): NAGVMQNPRHLVRRRGQEARLRCSPMKGHSHVYWYRQLPEEGLKFMVYLQKENIIDESGMPKERFSAEFPKEGPSILRIQQVVRGDSAAYFCASSQDIYEQYFGPGTRLTVT.

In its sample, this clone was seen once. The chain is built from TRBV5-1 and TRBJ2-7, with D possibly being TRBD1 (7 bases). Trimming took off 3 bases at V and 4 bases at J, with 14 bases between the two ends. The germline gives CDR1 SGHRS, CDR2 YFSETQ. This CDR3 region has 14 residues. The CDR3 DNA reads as TGCGCCAGCAGCTCGGGAGACAGGGCGTACGAGCAGTACTTC. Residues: CASSSGDRAYEQYF.

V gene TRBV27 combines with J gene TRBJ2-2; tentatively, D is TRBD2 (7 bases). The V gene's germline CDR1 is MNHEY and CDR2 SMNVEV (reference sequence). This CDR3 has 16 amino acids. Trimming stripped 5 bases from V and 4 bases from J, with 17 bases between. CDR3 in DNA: TGTGCCAGCAGTATAGGGACCGGGGGGCGCACCGGGGAGCTGTTTTTT. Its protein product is CASSIGTGGRTGELFF.

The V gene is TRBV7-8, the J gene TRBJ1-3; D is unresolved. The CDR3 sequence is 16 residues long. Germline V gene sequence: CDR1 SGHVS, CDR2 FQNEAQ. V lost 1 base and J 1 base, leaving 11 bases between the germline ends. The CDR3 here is CASSLGYIKSGNTIYF. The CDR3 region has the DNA TGTGCCAGCAGCTTAGGTTACATAAAATCTGGAAACACCATATATTTT.

This CDR3 is CASSTYREEQFF. DNA for the CDR3: TGTGCCAGCAGTACCTACAGAGAGGAGCAGTTCTTC. This sequence joins TRBV27 and TRBJ2-1; D is unresolved. Trimming left V 5 bases short and J 10 bases short, with 12 bases between. This CDR3 region has 12 residues. Germline CDR1 is MNHEY and CDR2 is SMNVEV (reference sequence).

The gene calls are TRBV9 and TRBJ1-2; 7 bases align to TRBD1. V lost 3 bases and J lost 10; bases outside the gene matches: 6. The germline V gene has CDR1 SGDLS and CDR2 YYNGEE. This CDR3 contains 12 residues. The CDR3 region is CASSARQGHYTF. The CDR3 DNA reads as TGTGCCAGCAGCGCCCGACAGGGCCACTACACCTTC.

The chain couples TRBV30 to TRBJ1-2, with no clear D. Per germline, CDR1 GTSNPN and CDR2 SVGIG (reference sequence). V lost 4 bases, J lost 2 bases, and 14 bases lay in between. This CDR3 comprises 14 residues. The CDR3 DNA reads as TGTGCCTGGAACAGTCCGCTCGCGAACTATGGCTACACCTTC. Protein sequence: CAWNSPLANYGYTF.

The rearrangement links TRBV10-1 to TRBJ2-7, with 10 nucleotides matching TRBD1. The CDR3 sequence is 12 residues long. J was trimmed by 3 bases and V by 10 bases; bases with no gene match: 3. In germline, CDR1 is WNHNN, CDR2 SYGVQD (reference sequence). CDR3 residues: CATWDRGYEQYF. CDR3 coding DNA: TGCGCCACCTGGGACAGGGGCTACGAGCAGTACTTC.

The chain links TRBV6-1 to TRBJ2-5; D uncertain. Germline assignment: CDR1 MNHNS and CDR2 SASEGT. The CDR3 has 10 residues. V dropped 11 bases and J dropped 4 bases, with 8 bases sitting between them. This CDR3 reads CACTRETQYF. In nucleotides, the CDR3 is TGTGCCTGCACCCGAGAGACCCAGTACTTC.

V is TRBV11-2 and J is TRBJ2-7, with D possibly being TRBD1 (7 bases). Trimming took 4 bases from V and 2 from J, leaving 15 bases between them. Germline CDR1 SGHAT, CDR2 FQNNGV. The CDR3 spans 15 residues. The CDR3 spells CASSSFQGGTYEQYF. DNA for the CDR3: TGTGCCAGCAGCTCCTTCCAGGGGGGAACCTACGAGCAGTACTTC. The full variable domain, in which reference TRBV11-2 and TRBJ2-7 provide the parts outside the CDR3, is EAGVAQSPRYKIIEKRQSVAFWCNPISGHATLYWYQQILGQGPKLLIQFQNNGVVDDSQLPKDRFSAERLKGVDSTLKIQPAKLEDSAVYLCASSSFQGGTYEQYFGPGTRLTVT.

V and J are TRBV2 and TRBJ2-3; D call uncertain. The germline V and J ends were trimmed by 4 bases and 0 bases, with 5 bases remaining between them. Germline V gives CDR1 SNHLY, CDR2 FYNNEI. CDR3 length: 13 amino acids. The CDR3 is CASSVGSTDTQYF. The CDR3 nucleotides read TGTGCCAGCAGTGTGGGCAGCACAGATACGCAGTATTTT. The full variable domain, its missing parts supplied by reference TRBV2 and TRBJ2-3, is EPEVTQTPSHQVTQMGQEVILRCVPISNHLYFYWYRQILGQKVEFLVSFYNNEISEKSEIFDDQFSVERPDGSNFTLKIRSTKLEDSAMYFCASSVGSTDTQYFGPGTRLTVL.

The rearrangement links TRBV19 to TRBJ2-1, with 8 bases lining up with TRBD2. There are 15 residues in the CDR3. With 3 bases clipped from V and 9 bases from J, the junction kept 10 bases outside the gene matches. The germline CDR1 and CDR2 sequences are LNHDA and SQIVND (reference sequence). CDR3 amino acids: CASSIGSSGRVEQFF. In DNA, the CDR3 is TGTGCCAGTAGTATTGGGTCTAGCGGGCGGGTTGAGCAGTTCTTC.

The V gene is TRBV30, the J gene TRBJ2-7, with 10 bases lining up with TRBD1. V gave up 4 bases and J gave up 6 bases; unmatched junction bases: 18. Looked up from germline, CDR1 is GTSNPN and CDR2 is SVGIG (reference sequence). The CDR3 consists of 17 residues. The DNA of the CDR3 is TGTGCCTGGAATGGGGGGGCGGGACAGGGGATGAGGGGCGAGCAGTACTTC. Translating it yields CAWNGGAGQGMRGEQYF.

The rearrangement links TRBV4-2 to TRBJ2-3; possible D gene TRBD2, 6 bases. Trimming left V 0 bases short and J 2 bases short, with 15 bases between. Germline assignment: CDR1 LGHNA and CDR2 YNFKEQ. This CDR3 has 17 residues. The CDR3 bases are TGTGCCAGCAGCCAAGAACAAATAGCGGACGTCACAGATACGCAGTATTTT. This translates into CASSQEQIADVTDTQYF.

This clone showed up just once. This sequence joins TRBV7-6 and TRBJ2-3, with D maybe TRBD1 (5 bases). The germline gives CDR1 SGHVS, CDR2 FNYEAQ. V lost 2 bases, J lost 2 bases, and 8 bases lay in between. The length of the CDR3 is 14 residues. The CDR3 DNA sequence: TGTGCCAGCAGCTTACTGACAGACACAGATACGCAGTATTTT. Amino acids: CASSLLTDTDTQYF.